The present TCR beta chain was sequenced within a study of CD8 T cells in Susac syndrome. An amount of RNA that ranged from roughly 0.5 to 1 ug was reverse transcribed with random hexamers. TCR beta CDR3 was amplified by immunoSEQ multiplex PCR. This amplification extended across 54 Vbeta and 13 Jbeta segments. Via MiXCR, TCRdb re-called the immunoSEQ multiplex PCR reads, giving one row per CDR3 protein. The table has about 120,000 distinct CDR3 sequences, roughly 94% seen once. Germline CDR1 SNHLY, CDR2 FYNNEI. The CDR3 loop spans 15 amino acids. After removal of 3 bases from V and 2 bases from J, the junction contained 7 bases not matched to a gene.

Sequencing was performed on CD4+ T cells from PBMCs. The clonotype originates from a human donor in good health. The V call is TRBV2, the J call TRBJ2-7; 7 nucleotides agree with TRBD2. The CDR3 DNA reads as TGTGCCAGCAGTGATGAGCGGGATCTCCCCTACGAGCAGTACTTC. As protein: CASSDERDLPYEQYF. Filled out from reference TRBV2 and TRBJ2-7, the complete variable domain reads EPEVTQTPSHQVTQMGQEVILRCVPISNHLYFYWYRQILGQKVEFLVSFYNNEISEKSEIFDDQFSVERPDGSNFTLKIRSTKLEDSAMYFCASSDERDLPYEQYFGPGTRLTVT.